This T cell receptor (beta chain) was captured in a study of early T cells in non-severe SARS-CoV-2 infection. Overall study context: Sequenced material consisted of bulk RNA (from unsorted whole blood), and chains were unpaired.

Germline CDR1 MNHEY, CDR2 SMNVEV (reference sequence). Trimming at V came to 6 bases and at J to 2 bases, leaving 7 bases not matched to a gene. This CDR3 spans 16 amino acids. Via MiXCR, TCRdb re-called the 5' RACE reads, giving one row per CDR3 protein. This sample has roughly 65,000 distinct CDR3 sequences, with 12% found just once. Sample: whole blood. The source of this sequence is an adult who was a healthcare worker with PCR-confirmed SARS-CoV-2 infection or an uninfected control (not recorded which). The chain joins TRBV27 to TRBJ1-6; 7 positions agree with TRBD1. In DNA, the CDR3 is TGTGCCAGCAGGGCGGACAGGCGGACCTATAATTCACCCCTCCACTTT. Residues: CASRADRRTYNSPLHF.